This T cell receptor (beta chain) was captured by sequencing in a study of T cells after yellow fever vaccination. Across the study: With SMART-Seq v4 Ultra Low Input, the fractions containing low cell numbers were prepared.

Study-level findings and limits: Post-booster samples contained most primary-vaccination clones (approximately 95% CD4, around 89% CD8).

CDR1 is SNHLY and CDR2 is FYNNEI in the germline V gene. This CDR3 spans 14 amino acids. V gave up 7 bases and J gave up 7 bases, with 16 bases separating them. Points on this clonotype: Its antigen is undetermined.

Researchers made TCR cDNA using 5'RACE template switching, and this step added a universal primer site and UMIs. From the 5' RACE reads, TCRdb called clonotypes with MiXCR, one entry per CDR3 protein. The sample yields around 310,000 distinct CDR3 sequences, roughly 4.3% seen once. This chain uses TRBV2 with TRBJ2-2; D gene unclear. The specimen comprised PBMCs, sampled 15 days after the yellow fever booster vaccination. This receptor was identified in a man between 18 and 35 years old who received the YFV17D yellow fever vaccine. The CDR3 reads CASNGLQIGGELFF. DNA of the CDR3: TGTGCCAGCAATGGTCTCCAGATTGGCGGGGAGCTGTTTTTT.